Shown below are 18 T cell receptor beta chains from a single sample sequenced in a study of shared clonotypes between healthy human individuals (dated by TCRdb to 2020 to 2021). The library was built by means of the immunoSEQ multiplex PCR assay. The immuneACCESS repertoire file appears here via TCRdb, limited to in-frame rearrangements. These files lack a portion of the clones; in checked studies, under half of the deficit traces to unresolved V genes, and the cause of the others is not known. Present in this sample are 1.5 million to 2.5 million clones, just under 95% of which were seen just once. The ten largest clones add up to under 1.5% of the sample. CD8 naive samples consisted of CD45RO-negative cells that were positively selected for CCR7, yielding a CD45RA+CCR7+ population without TemRA cells. The material sequenced was naive CD8+ T cells sorted from blood. The cell subset or site label corresponds to: CD45RA+CCR7+. The receptors shown here come from a man between 18 and 35 years old in good health.

This clone appeared once. The chain employs TRBV7-2 and TRBJ1-1; 7 bases map to TRBD1. Per germline, CDR1 SGHTA and CDR2 FQGNSA. After removal of 4 bases from V and 3 bases from J, the junction contained 8 bases not matched to a gene. The CDR3 is 15 amino acids. The CDR3 loop is CASSSDGRGHTEAFF. The CDR3 DNA is TGTGCCAGCAGCTCCGATGGGAGGGGGCACACTGAAGCTTTCTTT.

V and J are TRBV5-4 and TRBJ2-5; the D gene is possibly TRBD1 (5 bases). Trimming took 3 bases from V and 5 from J, leaving 20 bases between them. Looked up from germline, CDR1 is SGHNT and CDR2 is YYREEE (reference sequence). The length of the CDR3 is 16 residues. The CDR3 DNA is TGTGCCAGCAGCTCCGAACTGGCAGGGCTAGGGGAGACCCAGTACTTC. Its protein is CASSSELAGLGETQYF.

The J gene is TRBJ2-3, the V gene TRBV9, with D unclear. The V gene lost 1 base and the J gene lost 11 bases, with 14 bases spanning the gap. CDR1 and CDR2 (germline): SGDLS, YYNGEE. The CDR3 extends over 13 amino acids. The CDR3 nucleotides are TGTGCCAGCAGCGTATTTGAGGTCCAGGAGCAGTATTTT. This codes for CASSVFEVQEQYF.

With respect to this clone: This same CDR3 is encoded by further DNA sequences in the sample. V gene TRBV6-5 combines with J gene TRBJ1-3, with a weak D call TRBD1 (6 bases). Germline V gene sequence: CDR1 MNHEY, CDR2 SVGAGI. V lost 2 bases to trimming and J lost 3 bases, with 11 bases between them. CDR3 length: 15 residues. This chain's CDR3 is CASSYTGGSGNTIYF. The CDR3 nucleotides are TGTGCCAGCAGTTACACGGGGGGCAGTGGAAACACCATATATTTT.

On this clone itself: The junction and the germline gene differ at one end; a read error may be behind it. The chain couples TRBV5-4 to TRBJ2-1; D is unclear. Per germline, CDR1 SGHNT and CDR2 YYREEE (reference sequence). The CDR3 has 12 amino acids. The CDR3 nucleotides are TGTGCCAGCAGGTTGGACGGGAATGAGCAGTTCTTC. Translation gives CASRLDGNEQFF.

V gene TRBV28 combines with J gene TRBJ2-1; D uncertain. Deletions cut 6 bases from V and 8 bases from J, with 11 bases between. The germline V gene has CDR1 MDHEN and CDR2 SYDVKM. This CDR3 contains 12 residues. CDR3 sequence (DNA): TGTGCCAGCAGCTACCCAGGAGATGAGCAGTTCTTC. This translates into CASSYPGDEQFF.

This clone was recorded only once. The chain carries TRBV5-4 and TRBJ2-5; possibly TRBD1 for D (6 bases). Between the trimmed V and J ends, which lost 4 bases and 4 bases, there was a span of 17 bases. CDR1 SGHNT and CDR2 YYREEE come from the germline V gene (reference sequence). The CDR3 sequence is 15 residues long. CDR3 sequence (DNA): TGTGCCAGCAGCCCCAACACAGGGTGGGCAGAGACCCAGTACTTC. Its protein product is CASSPNTGWAETQYF.

The chain recombines TRBV15 with TRBJ2-7; 11 bases agree with TRBD1. Losses at the gene ends were 5 bases for V and 0 bases for J; bases not matched to a gene: 3. The V gene's germline CDR1 is LNHNV and CDR2 YYDKDF (reference sequence). This CDR3 is 15 amino acids long. The CDR3 DNA follows: TGTGCCACCAGCCCCGGGACAGGGGGCTCCTACGAGCAGTACTTC. Translation gives CATSPGTGGSYEQYF.

The gene calls are TRBV13 and TRBJ2-1; 10 nucleotides align to TRBD2. V trimming: 4 bases; J trimming: 3 bases; junction bases outside the gene matches: 3. This CDR3 spans 15 amino acids. From germline, CDR1 is PRHDT and CDR2 FYEKMQ (reference sequence). The CDR3 DNA reads as TGTGCCAGCAGCTCAAGACTAGCGGGCTACAATGAGCAGTTCTTC. Translating it yields CASSSRLAGYNEQFF.

This chain links TRBV27 with TRBJ2-7; D remains ambiguous. The CDR3 spans 14 residues. The ends were cut back, 3 bases at V and 2 bases at J, with 11 bases in the middle. Germline assignment: CDR1 MNHEY and CDR2 SMNVEV (reference sequence). The CDR3 nucleotides read TGTGCCAGCAGTTTTGGTCCCGCAACCTACGAGCAGTACTTC. Its protein is CASSFGPATYEQYF.

V usage is TRBV28 and J usage is TRBJ1-2; tentatively, D is TRBD1 (5 bases). Germline lookup yields CDR1 MDHEN and CDR2 SYDVKM. This CDR3 spans 14 amino acids. The V end lost 5 bases, the J end lost 2 bases, and 12 bases lay between the germline ends. CDR3 DNA: TGTGCCAGCAGTCCGGGGGGGGAGAACTATGGCTACACCTTC. Protein product: CASSPGGENYGYTF.

The chain carries TRBV10-2 and TRBJ2-3; no reliable D call. The CDR3 has 15 amino acids. Germline lookup yields CDR1 WSHSY and CDR2 SAAADI. V lost 2 bases, J lost 1 base, and 10 bases lay in between. Here the CDR3 DNA reads TGCGCCAGCAGTGAGCCACTGGTCGGCACAGATACGCAGTATTTT. It translates to CASSEPLVGTDTQYF.

The chain is built from TRBV28 and TRBJ1-5, with D tentatively TRBD1 (5 bases). The V gene's germline CDR1 is MDHEN and CDR2 SYDVKM. The CDR3 runs to 15 residues. V was clipped by 3 bases and J by 2 bases, with 11 bases between them. As DNA, the CDR3 is TGTGCCAGCAGTTTCGCAGGGTGGGGCAATCAGCCCCAGCATTTT. Its protein product is CASSFAGWGNQPQHF.

The J gene is TRBJ1-4, the V gene TRBV29-1, with TRBD1 as a possible D gene (5 bases). Germline V gene lookup returns CDR1 SQVTM and CDR2 ANQGSEA. This CDR3 is built from 14 residues. Trimming pared 3 bases from V and 3 bases from J, leaving 11 bases between. CDR3 sequence: CSVDQGVSNEKLFF. The CDR3 DNA follows: TGCAGCGTTGACCAGGGAGTGTCTAATGAAAAACTGTTTTTT.

This clone has only a few counts. The same CDR3 is also encoded by other DNA sequences in this sample. The J gene is TRBJ2-1, the V gene TRBV7-9, with D perhaps matching TRBD2 (5 bases). V was pared by 1 base and J by 7 bases, with 5 bases between. CDR1 is SEHNR and CDR2 is FQNEAQ in the germline V gene (reference sequence). The CDR3 has 12 residues. The CDR3 DNA reads TGTGCCAGCAGCTTAGGGAGGAATGAGCAGTTCTTC. Translated: CASSLGRNEQFF.

Worth noting for this clone: Other DNA sequences from this sample encode an identical CDR3 as well. V gene TRBV6-5 combines with J gene TRBJ1-2; 7 bases are shared with TRBD1. Germline V gene sequence: CDR1 MNHEY, CDR2 SVGAGI. V was pared by 2 bases and J by 2 bases, with 2 bases of the junction left unmatched. This CDR3 comprises 14 residues. CDR3 loop: CASSYRDSNYGYTF. CDR3 nucleotide sequence: TGTGCCAGCAGTTACCGGGACAGCAACTATGGCTACACCTTC.

The CDR3 region is CASSLLQGGYNSPLHF. The CDR3 DNA reads as TGTGCCAGCAGCTTGTTGCAGGGGGGCTATAATTCACCCCTCCACTTT. This chain connects TRBV5-4 to TRBJ1-6; 7 bases are shared with TRBD1. J gave up 3 bases and V 1 base, and 4 bases lay outside the gene matches. CDR3 length: 16 residues. Germline loops: CDR1 SGHNT, CDR2 YYREEE (reference sequence).

V is TRBV2 and J is TRBJ2-5, with D possibly being TRBD2 (5 bases). The CDR3 runs 14 residues. Germline CDR1 SNHLY, CDR2 FYNNEI. The V end lost 3 bases, the J end lost 4 bases, and 12 bases lay between the germline ends. CDR3 residues: CASSDPGITETQYF. CDR3 nucleotides: TGTGCCAGCAGTGATCCGGGAATAACAGAGACCCAGTACTTC.